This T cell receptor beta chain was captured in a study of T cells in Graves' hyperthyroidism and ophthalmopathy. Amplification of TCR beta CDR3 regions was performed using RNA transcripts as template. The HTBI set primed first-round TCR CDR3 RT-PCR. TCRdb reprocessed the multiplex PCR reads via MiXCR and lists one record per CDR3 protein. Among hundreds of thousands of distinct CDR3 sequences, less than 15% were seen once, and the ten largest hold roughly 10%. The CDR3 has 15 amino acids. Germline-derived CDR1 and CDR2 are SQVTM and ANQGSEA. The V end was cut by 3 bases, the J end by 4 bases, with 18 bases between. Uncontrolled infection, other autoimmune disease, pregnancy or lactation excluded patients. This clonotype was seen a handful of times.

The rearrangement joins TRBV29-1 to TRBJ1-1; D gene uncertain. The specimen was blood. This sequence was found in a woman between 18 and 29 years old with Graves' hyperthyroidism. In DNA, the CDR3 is TGCAGCGTTGAGTCGCTATCCCTCCAAACCACTGAAGCTTTCTTT. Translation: CSVESLSLQTTEAFF.